Given below is one T cell receptor (beta chain) in context. The antigen it recognizes is unknown. No base-level quality is on record; no much larger clone is a single base apart. Per the germline V gene, SQVTM is the CDR1 and ANQGSEA is the CDR2. Including cysteine and phenylalanine, the CDR3 has 15 amino acids. The sequence is cut down to CDR3 DNA, 45 bases in frame from base 1. The trim is 6 bases for V and 3 bases for J, with a gap of 19 bases between the germline ends. This sample is drawn from a study of cytomegalovirus exposure and HLA in healthy donors (dated by TCRdb to 2016 to 2017). The study in broad terms: According to an earlier analysis of 587 of the donors, some 180 million T cells yielded 90 million to 140 million unique TCR beta sequences and roughly 280 Gb of sequence data. An early release covering 550 to 700 HLA-typed donors comprised 300 to 350 gigabases of sequencing data and about 90 million unique TCR sequences. Of the roughly 400 genotyped donors, 81% were placed in the genetic ancestry cluster associated with self-reported Caucasian donors. The study was designed to test whether signatures of past pathogen exposure could be identified by cataloging public T cell receptors. The study used immunosequencing to profile the T cell repertoires of some 600 subjects and linked those repertoires to cytomegalovirus serostatus. In addition to the first cohort of 666 subjects, a separate validation cohort of 120 different subjects was used. To predict cytomegalovirus infection status, the study brought together high-throughput TCR immunosequencing, statistical association of individual TCRs with disease status, and machine learning. In a later analysis, previously published TCR beta repertoires from about 640 donors were re-analyzed and high-resolution HLA genotyping was added so that TCR occurrence patterns could be studied. The later analysis used no new phenotypic data to find candidate immune exposures, relying instead on TCR beta sequences and their occurrence across donors. To decide whether each TCR beta V gene segment behaved as functional or pseudogenic, an earlier analysis of some 580 of the donors relied on high-throughput TCR beta sequencing. Donor age, sex, ethnicity and CMV serostatus were compiled alongside the repertoire data. A later genetic analysis took genome-wide SNP genotypes for about 65% of the 666 donors and used that subset as a discovery cohort. All discovery cohort repertoires had been generated on a single sequencing platform. HLA typing covered class I and class II loci at four-digit resolution. Typing coverage varied by locus: roughly 629-640 donors for A, B, C, DRB1 and DQB1; 522 for DQA1; more than 600 for DPA1; roughly 470 for DPB1. About five DR-DQ haplotypes were treated as single units for association and clustering because of strong linkage in the cohort. Among a few hundred genotyped donors of the cohort, an average of approximately 230,000 unique TCR beta nucleotide sequences were sequenced per donor, about a sixth of them non-productive.

Paper-wide results and their limitations: When HLA alleles, especially DR and DQ, strongly co-occurred, TCR associations were difficult to assign to individual alleles. According to the authors, the approach could potentially be generalized to other disease states and immunological phenotypes. Broadly in line with IMGT annotations, most TCR beta V segments showed up in productive rearrangements about 87% or about 30% of the time in an earlier analysis of 450 to 750 of the donors. Because the 87-base-pair reads could not distinguish some IMGT-functional V segments, including TRBV6-2 and TRBV6-3, those segments were excluded. In a later analysis, most CMV-associated TCR beta chains were found to appear HLA-restricted, with HLA associations seemingly driven largely by CMV exposure. A later genetic analysis reported fewer N-insertions in productive TCRs among donors in an Asian-associated ancestry cluster than the roughly 620-donor mean. In a later analysis, several top co-occurrence clusters were reported to appear linked to parvovirus B19, influenza, CMV and Epstein-Barr virus. In a later analysis, some 18,000 TCR beta sequences were associated with specific HLA alleles at a false discovery rate of 0.05. Because counts were too low, seventeen rarely observed V segments, including chromosome 9 orphons, were excluded from the earlier analysis of roughly 580 of the donors. In the study, 164 TCR beta chains were listed as associated with cytomegalovirus. Sequencing depth was assumed to be roughly uniform across donors in the presence/absence analyses, though that assumption may not hold. A further reported finding was that TCR beta sequences accurately predicted the HLA-A and HLA-B alleles for most subjects in the first cohort. Only TCR beta chains were sequenced in this cohort, and the absence of alpha or paired-chain data limited detectable features. A later genetic analysis associated a missense DCLRE1C variant with V-gene and J-gene trimming of TCR beta chains, and an independent cohort replicated the association. Linkage disequilibrium might explain the correlated functional status among segregating V segments, but an unknown experimental factor could not be ruled out. Because HLA typing was missing for some donors at each locus, association tests included only the typed subset. While some public TCRs were present in many individuals, most TCR sequences turned up only very rarely across donors. In a later analysis, the rate of TCR association differed among HLA loci, with DRB1 alleles having the most associated TCRs and HLA-C alleles having the fewest. In vitro tests confirmed that a few of the cytomegalovirus-associated TCR beta chains recognize cytomegalovirus antigens. A group of highly shared sequence variants was considered likely to be a technical artifact of the sequencing pipeline. Compared with equally common non-associated chains, HLA-associated TCR beta chains in a later analysis were more clonally expanded and had lower generation probabilities. The only immune exposure information available for the cohort was CMV serostatus. In both the original and validation cohorts, the classifier was reported to diagnose cytomegalovirus status with high specificity and sensitivity.

Receptor libraries were prepared by the immunoSEQ multiplex PCR assay. For the multiplex PCR, a mixture combining 60 forward primers for TCR Vbeta segments and 13 reverse primers for TCR Jbeta segments was used. Amplification of the CDR3 region of rearranged TCR beta genes was performed with a multiplex PCR assay on genomic DNA. Amplified TCR beta libraries were sequenced as 87-base-pair reads on the Illumina HiSeq System. Under the source paper's analysis protocol: A later analysis counted approximately 74 million unique TCR beta chains across the 500 to 850 repertoires, and 10 million to 12 million of these chains were shared by at least two donors. Raw reads were error-corrected and collapsed into unique sequences with a nearest-neighbor algorithm that merged closely related sequences to remove PCR and sequencing errors. V, D and J gene segments were assigned by aligning CDR3 sequences to IMGT reference sequences. For a sequence to be retained, a match of at least six nucleotides was required to both a V gene segment and a J gene segment. A rearrangement was called productive if the CDR3 had no stop codons and remained in frame with V and J, and every other rearrangement was called non-productive. Following IMGT convention, CDR3 was defined as the stretch from the second conserved V-encoded cysteine up to the conserved J-encoded phenylalanine. The earlier analysis of some 540 of the donors excluded any sequence lacking an unambiguous match to a single V gene segment. In an earlier analysis of a few hundred of the donors, a V segment was called functional when productive rearrangements were above 56.7%, and segregating when the standard deviation between donors exceeded 5%. A statistical classification framework was built for diagnosing cytomegalovirus status from the catalog of TCR beta chain sequences. V and J gene assignment, in a later analysis, came from comparing TCR nucleotide sequences with IMGT/GENE-DB human TR gene sequences. In a later analysis, CDR3 sequences and most-parsimonious VDJ recombination scenarios were assigned using the TCRdist pipeline. In a later analysis, every TCR beta chain was defined by the combination of its CDR3 amino acid sequence and its V-gene family, and reads without a unique V-gene family were dropped. A later analysis removed roughly 590 highly shared, low-generation-probability nucleotide sequences to deal with suspected cross-contamination and a sequencing artifact. A later analysis calculated a clonal expansion index for each public chain from normalized within-repertoire ranks of inferred template counts. A later analysis computed generation probabilities with a VDJ recombination model fitted to out-of-frame rearrangements, and checked the results against IGoR. In a later analysis, TCR-TCR, TCR-HLA and TCR-CMV co-occurrence was scored with hypergeometric tests, and a repertoire-size bias correction was applied to TCR pairs. A later analysis estimated false discovery rates by permuting HLA or CMV assignments 20 times. In a later analysis, co-occurring TCRs were grouped using DBSCAN, and TCRdist sequence similarity was added for clustering within HLA-allele-positive subsets. For co-occurrence clustering, repertoires with fewer than 30,000 or more than 120,000 public chains were excluded, along with roughly five repertoires with anomalous nucleotide sharing. Not all clones reach the TCRdb copy of this immuneACCESS table, which keeps in-frame sequences only. Checked studies attribute under half of the gap to unresolved V genes and leave the rest unexplained. The V and J calls and the clone size are those of that table, but D and trimming were determined from the DNA. This sample gives 95,000 to 110,000 clones in total; 75% to 85% of them show up just once. The top ten constitute 10% of the sample.

The cohort was made up of about 670 healthy bone marrow donors. All cohort members were sampled while nominally healthy, although unrecorded immune exposures were likely present. The donor tested CMV seropositive, placing the donor among the approximately 290 seropositive members of the cohort. Each donor provided a peripheral blood sample, and peripheral blood mononuclear cells were used for TCR beta sequencing. Genomic DNA was extracted from the blood cell samples with the Qiagen DNeasy Blood Extraction Kit. The sequence was collected from a young woman in good health and CMV-seropositive. The sequencing sample was made of PBMCs. The chain is made from TRBV29-1 and TRBJ2-3; the D gene is perhaps TRBD1, on 6 matching bases. The CDR3 protein is CSVAFRDIRTDTQYF. The DNA sequence follows: TGCAGCGTAGCCTTCCGGGACATAAGGACAGATACGCAGTATTTT.